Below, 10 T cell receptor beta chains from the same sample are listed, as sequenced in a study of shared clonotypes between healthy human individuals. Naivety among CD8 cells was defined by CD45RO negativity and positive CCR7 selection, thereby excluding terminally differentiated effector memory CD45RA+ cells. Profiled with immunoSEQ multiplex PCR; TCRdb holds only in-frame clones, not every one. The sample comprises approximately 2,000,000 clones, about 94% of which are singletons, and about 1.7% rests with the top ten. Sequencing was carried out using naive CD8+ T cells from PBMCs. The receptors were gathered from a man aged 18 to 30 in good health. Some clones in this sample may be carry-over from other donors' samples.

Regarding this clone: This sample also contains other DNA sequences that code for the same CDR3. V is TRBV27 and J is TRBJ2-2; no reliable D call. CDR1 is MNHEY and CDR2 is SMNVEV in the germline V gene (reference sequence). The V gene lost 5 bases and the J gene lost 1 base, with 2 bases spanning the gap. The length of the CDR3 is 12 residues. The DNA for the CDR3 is TGTGCCAGCAGTCAGAACACCGGGGAGCTGTTTTTT. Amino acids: CASSQNTGELFF.

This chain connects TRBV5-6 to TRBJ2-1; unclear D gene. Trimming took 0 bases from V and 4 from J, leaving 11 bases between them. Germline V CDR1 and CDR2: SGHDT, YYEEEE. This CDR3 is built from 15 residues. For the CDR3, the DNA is TGTGCCAGCAGCTTGGCCGCCACAGCGTACAATGAGCAGTTCTTC. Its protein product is CASSLAATAYNEQFF.

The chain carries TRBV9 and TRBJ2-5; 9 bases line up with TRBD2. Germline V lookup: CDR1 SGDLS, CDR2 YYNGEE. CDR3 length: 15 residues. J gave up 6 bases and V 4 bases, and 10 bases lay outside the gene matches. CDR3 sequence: CASSPWGSGRQTQYF. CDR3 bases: TGTGCCAGCAGCCCTTGGGGTAGCGGGAGACAGACCCAGTACTTC. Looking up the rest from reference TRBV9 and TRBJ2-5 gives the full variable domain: DSGVTQTPKHLITATGQRVTLRCSPRSGDLSVYWYQQSLDQGLQFLIQYYNGEERAKGNILERFSAQQFPDLHSELNLSSLELGDSALYFCASSPWGSGRQTQYFGPGTRLLVL.

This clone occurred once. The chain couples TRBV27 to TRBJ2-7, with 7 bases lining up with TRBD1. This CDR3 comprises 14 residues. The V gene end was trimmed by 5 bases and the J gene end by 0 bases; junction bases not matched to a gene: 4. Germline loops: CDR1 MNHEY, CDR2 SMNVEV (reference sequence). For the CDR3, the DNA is TGTGCCAGCAGTCAGGGGGACACCTCCTACGAGCAGTACTTC. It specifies CASSQGDTSYEQYF.

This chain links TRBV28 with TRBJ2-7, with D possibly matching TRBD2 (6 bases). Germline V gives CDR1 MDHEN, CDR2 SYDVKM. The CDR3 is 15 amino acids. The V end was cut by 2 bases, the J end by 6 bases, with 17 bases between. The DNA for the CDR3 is TGTGCCAGCAGTTTAACGGGGGAACTACTGCGCGAGCAGTACTTC. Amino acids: CASSLTGELLREQYF. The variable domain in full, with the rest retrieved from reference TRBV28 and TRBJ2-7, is DVKVTQSSRYLVKRTGEKVFLECVQDMDHENMFWYRQDPGLGLRLIYFSYDVKMKEKGDIPEGYSVSREKKERFSLILESASTNQTSMYLCASSLTGELLREQYFGPGTRLTVT.

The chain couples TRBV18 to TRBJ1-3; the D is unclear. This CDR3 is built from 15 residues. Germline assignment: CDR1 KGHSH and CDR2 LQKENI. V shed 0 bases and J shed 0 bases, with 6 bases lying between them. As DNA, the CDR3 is TGTGCCAGCTCACCACCCTCCGGCTCTGGAAACACCATATATTTT. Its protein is CASSPPSGSGNTIYF.

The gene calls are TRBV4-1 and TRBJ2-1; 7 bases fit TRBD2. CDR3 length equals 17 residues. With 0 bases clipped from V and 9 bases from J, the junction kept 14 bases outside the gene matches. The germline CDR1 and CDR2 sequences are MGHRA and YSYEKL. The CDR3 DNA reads TGCGCCAGCAGCCAAGAAAACGGGAGGAGGTTGCTTGGTGAGCAGTTCTTC. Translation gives CASSQENGRRLLGEQFF.

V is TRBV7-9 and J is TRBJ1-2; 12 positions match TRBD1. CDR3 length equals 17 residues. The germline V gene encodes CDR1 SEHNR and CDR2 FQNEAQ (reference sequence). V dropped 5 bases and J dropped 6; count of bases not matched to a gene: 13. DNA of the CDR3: TGTGCCAGCAGCCTTAACCGGGACAGGGGGCCTCGGGATGGCTACACCTTC. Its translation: CASSLNRDRGPRDGYTF.

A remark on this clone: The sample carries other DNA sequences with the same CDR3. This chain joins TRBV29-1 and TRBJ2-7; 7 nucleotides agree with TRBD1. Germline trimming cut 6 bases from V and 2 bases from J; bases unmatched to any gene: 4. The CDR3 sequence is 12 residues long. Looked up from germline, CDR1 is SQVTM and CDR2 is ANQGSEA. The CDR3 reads CSVPTGPYEQYF. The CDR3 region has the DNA TGCAGCGTGCCGACAGGGCCCTACGAGCAGTACTTC.

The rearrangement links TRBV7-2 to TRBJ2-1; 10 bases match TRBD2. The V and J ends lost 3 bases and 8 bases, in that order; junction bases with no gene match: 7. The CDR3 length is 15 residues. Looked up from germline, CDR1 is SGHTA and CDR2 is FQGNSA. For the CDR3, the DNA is TGTGCCAGCAGCTTGACCGGGACTAGCGTCCATGAGCAGTTCTTC. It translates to CASSLTGTSVHEQFF.